A selection of T cell receptor beta chains follows, all from one sample in a study of T-cell reconstitution after alpha-beta-depleted transplantation in children. One entry per CDR3 protein, called by TCRdb with MiXCR from the PCR reads. The table lists approximately 210,000 distinct CDR3 sequences, about 14% of them singletons. The specimen was PBMCs from the stem cell graft donor, collected from the stem cell graft. The receptors here all came from a human donor who donated a stem cell graft to a child with acute lymphoblastic leukemia. The CDR3 runs from the conserved cysteine through the conserved F or W. Each record gives: clone size, J gene, V gene, CDR3 protein. Some rows have no size entry. The others give once, few or many, or a class for an expanded clone.

- TRBJ2-1 TRBV29-1 CSVDERDRARGNEQFF
many TRBJ2-5 TRBV10-2 CASRGEAGKETQYF
many TRBJ2-3 TRBV5-1 CASSLGGRGDTDTQYF
- TRBJ2-7 TRBV19 CASSITSGLSYEQYF
many TRBJ1-2 TRBV5-5 CASSPSNYGYTF
- TRBJ2-3 TRBV10-3 CAISESMGRESADTQYF
few TRBJ1-1 TRBV6-1 CASRHTSDRVTEAFF
many TRBJ2-3 TRBV10-3 CAISGSTDTQYF
few TRBJ2-2 TRBV20-1 CSARALSGLNTGELFF
- TRBJ2-1 TRBV29-1 CSLRQEWDNEQFF
many TRBJ2-3 TRBV4-1 CASSQVATNSADTQYF
many TRBJ1-6 TRBV6-1 CASMRGRDSPLHF
many TRBJ2-7 TRBV5-5 CASSFNPGEQYEQYF
many TRBJ2-1 TRBV5-1 CASSSRTSGYYNEQFF
- TRBJ2-2 TRBV9 CASSSPPGQGYTGELFF
many TRBJ2-2 TRBV5-1 CASSSDRERAGELFF
many TRBJ2-5 TRBV5-1 CASSLGVVGETQYF
few TRBJ1-2 TRBV18 CASSPSRTHPFNYGYTF
many TRBJ2-1 TRBV20-1 CSASGDYNEQFF
many TRBJ2-6 TRBV5-5 CASSTGTGKSGANVLTF
many TRBJ1-1 TRBV20-1 CSALTLWGNTEAFF
few TRBJ1-1 TRBV29-1 CSVVQTPGGEAFF
many TRBJ2-6 TRBV5-1 CASSLGGVTSSGANVLTF
many TRBJ1-1 TRBV14 CASSRTNPLGTEAFF
many TRBJ2-7 TRBV29-1 CSVEDPGTGEYEQYF
few TRBJ2-1 TRBV27 CATSTLGIEQFF